A single sample is the source of the 20 T cell receptor beta chains below, sequenced in a study of T cells expressing NK-cell markers. With the 5' RACE reads reprocessed, TCRdb shows one record per CDR3 protein and no DNA. This sample's clone table lists some 390,000 distinct CDR3 sequences. Source material: blood T cells: a sorted CD56 or NKG2C T cell subset, CD4+ or CD8+ T cells, or bulk PBMC T cells (not recorded which). The receptors were sampled from a woman aged 45-60 years in good health.

This sequence joins TRBV2 and TRBJ2-6; TCRdb reports TRBD1, a call that lacks DNA to check it against. The germline CDR1 and CDR2 sequences are SNHLY and FYNNEI. This CDR3 contains 17 residues. CDR3 in amino acids: CASSKTGGRSGANVLTF.

The chain joins TRBV5-1 to TRBJ2-1. The CDR3 runs 15 residues. In germline, CDR1 is SGHRS, CDR2 YFSETQ. Here the CDR3 reads CASSLGSSGVGEQFF.

The gene calls are TRBV5-1 and TRBJ2-5; the TRBD1 assignment by TCRdb is unverifiable without DNA. This CDR3 contains 15 residues. Germline CDR1 and CDR2: SGHRS and YFSETQ. CDR3 region: CASSSGVQSQETQYF.

The J gene is TRBJ2-3, the V gene TRBV25-1; TCRdb reports TRBD1, a call that lacks DNA to check it against. Germline values: CDR1 MGHDK, CDR2 SYGVNS. The CDR3 loop spans 18 amino acids. This CDR3 is CASSPLGARGLGTDTQYF. The whole variable domain, remainder taken from reference TRBV25-1 and TRBJ2-3, is EADIYQTPRYLVIGTGKKITLECSQTMGHDKMYWYQQDPGMELHLIHYSYGVNSTEKGDLSSESTVSRIRTEHFPLTLESARPSHTSQYLCASSPLGARGLGTDTQYFGPGTRLTVL.

The chain recombines TRBV20-1 with TRBJ2-1; TCRdb's D call, TRBD2, is unchecked because there is no DNA. Germline V gene sequence: CDR1 DFQATT, CDR2 SNEGSKA (reference sequence). The CDR3 is 16 amino acids. This CDR3 is CSARDLATSGPNEQFF.

The chain joins TRBV12-3 or TRBV12-4 to TRBJ2-5; TCRdb outputs TRBD2, but without DNA this stays unchecked. This CDR3 is 14 amino acids long. This CDR3 is CASSNYGTAGTQYF.

The rearrangement uses TRBV5-1 and TRBJ2-1; TCRdb reports TRBD2, a call that lacks DNA to check it against. The CDR3 runs 17 residues. Per germline, CDR1 SGHRS and CDR2 YFSETQ. CDR3 residues: CASSLAASGMGYNEQFF.

The chain uses TRBV24-1 and TRBJ2-5; TCRdb's assignment of TRBD1 cannot be checked, as there is no DNA. Germline V gene data show CDR1 as KGHDR and CDR2 as SFDVKD. The CDR3 has 15 residues. The CDR3 here is CATSDLRQGEETQYF.

This sequence joins TRBV12-3 or TRBV12-4 and TRBJ1-1; TCRdb indicates TRBD1, and absent DNA this call remains unverified. This CDR3 is 15 amino acids long. The CDR3 reads CASSLYIAGATEAFF.

This sequence joins TRBV5-1 and TRBJ2-7. CDR1 and CDR2 (germline): SGHRS, YFSETQ. The CDR3 is 15 amino acids. CDR3 residues: CASSSTPGSSYEQYF.

The gene calls are TRBV27 and TRBJ2-1; TCRdb names TRBD1, which stays unverified in the absence of DNA. This CDR3 has 18 amino acids. CDR1 MNHEY and CDR2 SMNVEV come from the germline V gene (reference sequence). This chain's CDR3 is CASRPSPNRVSSYNEQFF.

The chain couples TRBV7-9 to TRBJ1-1. CDR1 and CDR2 (germline): SEHNR, FQNEAQ (reference sequence). The CDR3 loop spans 14 amino acids. This CDR3 is CASSLDSKNTEAFF.

V gene TRBV9 combines with J gene TRBJ2-1; TCRdb selects TRBD2, and the lack of DNA leaves this call unchecked. This CDR3 region has 14 residues. Germline V CDR1 and CDR2: SGDLS, YYNGEE. CDR3 protein: CASSAGILAGEQFF.

V and J are TRBV6-5 and TRBJ1-1; without DNA, the TCRdb call of TRBD1 cannot be checked. The CDR3 runs 16 residues. CDR1 MNHEY and CDR2 SVGAGI come from the germline V gene. The CDR3 sequence is CASSRRTGVTNTEAFF.

The chain links TRBV28 to TRBJ1-1. The CDR3 is 14 residues long. Germline loops: CDR1 MDHEN, CDR2 SYDVKM. The CDR3 region is CASSLSGPNTEAFF.

CDR3 in amino acids: CSARMGAADTQYF. The J gene is TRBJ2-3, the V gene TRBV20-1; TCRdb selects TRBD2, and the lack of DNA leaves this call unchecked. The germline V gene has CDR1 DFQATT and CDR2 SNEGSKA (reference sequence). CDR3 length: 13 amino acids.

The gene calls are TRBV20-1 and TRBJ2-1; TCRdb names TRBD1, which stays unverified in the absence of DNA. CDR3 size: 15 residues. Per the germline V gene, CDR1 is DFQATT and CDR2 is SNEGSKA (reference sequence). The CDR3 is CSARYREWAYNEQFF.

The CDR3 here is CASSKGTSGSGMEFF. The chain joins TRBV7-8 to TRBJ2-1; TCRdb proposes TRBD2, but this gene call is untestable without DNA. This CDR3 comprises 15 residues. Germline loops: CDR1 SGHVS, CDR2 FQNEAQ.

CDR3 sequence reads: CSASGGYYNSPLHF. The chain joins TRBV20-1 to TRBJ1-6; TCRdb designates TRBD1, a call that cannot be tested without DNA. The CDR3 extends over 14 amino acids. Germline V lookup: CDR1 DFQATT, CDR2 SNEGSKA (reference sequence).

The chain recombines TRBV5-1 with TRBJ2-2; the D call from TCRdb, TRBD2, cannot be confirmed without DNA. The V gene's germline CDR1 is SGHRS and CDR2 YFSETQ. The CDR3 runs to 17 residues. The CDR3 sequence: CASSSGTSGRFTGELFF.